Following are 22 T cell receptor beta chains from one sample sequenced in a study of blood T cell repertoires in COVID-19. Method: immunoSEQ multiplex PCR; TCRdb's copy keeps in-frame clones and lacks some. The sample gives hundreds of thousands of clones, approximately 90% of which show up once; over 1.1% is in the top ten. The sequencing input was peripheral blood. These receptors all stem from a woman aged 25 to 39 with active or convalescent COVID-19.

This chain uses TRBV9 with TRBJ2-1, with 7 bases aligning to TRBD2. Trimming at V came to 1 base and at J to 9 bases, leaving 10 bases not matched to a gene. Germline V gene lookup returns CDR1 SGDLS and CDR2 YYNGEE. CDR3 size: 15 residues. The DNA for the CDR3 is TGTGCCAGCAGCGTACCCCCCGGACTAGTCGGTGAGCAGTTCTTC. It specifies CASSVPPGLVGEQFF.

This clone was counted a few times. The gene calls are TRBV7-5 and TRBJ1-1; the tabulated D call, TRBD1, remains unverified against the DNA. TRBV7-5 is a known pseudogene. The CDR3 length is 18 residues. The CDR3 region is CVRSQEALGTKFGTEAFF. CDR3 in DNA: TGTGTCAGAAGCCAAGAAGCCTTAGGGACAAAATTTGGCACTGAAGCTTTCTTT.

The V call is TRBV27, the J call TRBJ1-1; tentative D call: TRBD1 (6 bases). This CDR3 has 15 amino acids. V was trimmed by 5 bases and J by 0 bases, leaving 13 bases between them. The germline V gene has CDR1 MNHEY and CDR2 SMNVEV (reference sequence). CDR3 residues: CASSTPQGMNTEAFF. CDR3 nucleotide sequence: TGTGCCAGCAGTACCCCACAGGGTATGAACACTGAAGCTTTCTTT.

This chain links TRBV3-1 (or the pseudogene TRBV3-2) with TRBJ2-2, with a possible D match to TRBD2 (6 bases). Germline assignment: CDR1 LGHDT and CDR2 YNNKEL (reference sequence). V lost 5 bases to trimming and J lost 1 base, with 14 bases between them. CDR3 length equals 16 residues. In nucleotides, the CDR3 is TGTGCCAGCAGCTCACGGACTAACAGGAACACCGGGGAGCTGTTTTTT. Protein product: CASSSRTNRNTGELFF.

V is TRBV10-3 and J is TRBJ1-4, with no clear D. The CDR3 covers 14 residues. Trimming removed 6 bases at V and 7 bases at J, with 15 bases between. From germline, CDR1 is ENHRY and CDR2 SYGVKD. The CDR3 bases are TGTGCCATCAGGCCCCAAGGAGACGGTGAAAAACTGTTTTTT. Translation gives CAIRPQGDGEKLFF.

This chain joins TRBV5-1 and TRBJ2-7; 7 nucleotides line up with TRBD1. Germline values: CDR1 SGHRS, CDR2 YFSETQ. The CDR3 is made up of 15 amino acids. The V segment lost 5 bases and the J segment 0 bases; nucleotides outside the gene matches: 8. The CDR3 DNA follows: TGCGCCAGCAGTTACTCCGGGACAGTCTCCTACGAGCAGTACTTC. It specifies CASSYSGTVSYEQYF.

V gene TRBV28 combines with J gene TRBJ2-1; D is perhaps TRBD2 (7 bases). Trimming removed 6 bases at V and 1 base at J, with 13 bases between. CDR1 is MDHEN, CDR2 SYDVKM, per germline. The CDR3 runs 15 residues. CDR3 DNA sequence: TGTGCCAGCAGGGGAAGGGGGGGGTCCTACAATGAGCAGTTCTTC. Encoded protein: CASRGRGGSYNEQFF.

The chain joins TRBV4-1 to TRBJ2-3; D ambiguous. V was trimmed by 1 base and J by 0 bases, leaving 5 bases between them. CDR1 and CDR2 from the germline V gene are MGHRA and YSYEKL. The CDR3 has 14 amino acids. For the CDR3, the DNA is TGCGCCAGCAGCCAAGGGGCCAGCACAGATACGCAGTATTTT. Its translation is CASSQGASTDTQYF.

The V and J genes are TRBV25-1 and TRBJ1-1; maybe TRBD1 (5 bases). V lost 2 bases and J lost 1, with 5 bases in between. This CDR3 has 13 residues. Germline V lookup: CDR1 MGHDK, CDR2 SYGVNS. The CDR3 loop reads CASSEQGNTEAFF. As DNA, the CDR3 is TGTGCCAGCAGTGAACAGGGGAACACTGAAGCTTTCTTT.

V and J are TRBV19 and TRBJ2-7; 7 nucleotides agree with TRBD1. The V gene's germline CDR1 is LNHDA and CDR2 SQIVND (reference sequence). J lost 6 bases, V lost 5 bases, and 7 bases had no gene match. CDR3 length: 13 residues. The CDR3, as DNA: TGTGCCAGTAGTGGAACAGGGGTGGGCGAGCAGTACTTC. Protein product: CASSGTGVGEQYF.

The chain is built from TRBV29-1 and TRBJ2-7; 12 positions agree with TRBD2. The CDR3 extends over 15 amino acids. The V segment lost 1 base and the J segment 1 base; nucleotides outside the gene matches: 2. CDR1 and CDR2 from the germline V gene are SQVTM and ANQGSEA. CDR3 sequence reads: CSVEALAGGSYEQYF. The CDR3 region has the DNA TGCAGCGTTGAAGCACTAGCGGGGGGATCCTACGAGCAGTACTTC.

This chain connects TRBV27 to TRBJ1-2; a possible D gene is TRBD1 (6 bases). The CDR3 is 14 residues long. Germline CDR1 and CDR2: MNHEY and SMNVEV (reference sequence). The V and J ends lost 6 bases and 4 bases respectively, with 15 bases between them. The CDR3 spells CASRLTGKLYGYTF. CDR3 nucleotides: TGTGCCAGCAGGCTAACAGGGAAACTCTATGGCTACACCTTC.

This chain joins TRBV6-1 and TRBJ1-3; 8 bases map to TRBD1. The V gene's germline CDR1 is MNHNS and CDR2 SASEGT. Trimming at V came to 1 base and at J to 4 bases, leaving 9 bases not matched to a gene. The CDR3 runs 17 residues. This CDR3 reads CASSEVSMGTGGNTIYF. DNA for the CDR3: TGTGCCAGCAGTGAAGTATCAATGGGGACAGGAGGAAACACCATATATTTT.

This rearrangement joins TRBV5-1 to TRBJ1-2; D is perhaps TRBD1 (5 bases). V was shortened by 4 bases and J by 1 base, with 29 bases between the two germline ends. The CDR3 is 20 amino acids. Germline assignment: CDR1 SGHRS and CDR2 YFSETQ. CDR3 bases: TGCGCCAGCAGCCCGGAACGGAGCCGACAGCACAATACGGTTAACTATGGCTACACCTTC. Its protein product is CASSPERSRQHNTVNYGYTF.

The chain is built from TRBV7-6 and TRBJ1-6; D possibly corresponds to TRBD1 (5 bases). Between the trimmed V and J ends, which lost 5 bases and 5 bases, there was a span of 10 bases. The CDR3 extends over 14 amino acids. The germline V gene encodes CDR1 SGHVS and CDR2 FNYEAQ. The CDR3 sequence is CASSLRVDNSPLHF. For the CDR3, the DNA is TGTGCCAGCAGCCTCAGGGTGGATAATTCACCCCTCCACTTT.

The chain combines TRBV6-1 with TRBJ2-3, with 11 nucleotides matching TRBD2. The V and J ends lost 1 base and 4 bases, in that order; junction bases with no gene match: 7. Germline V gene sequence: CDR1 MNHNS, CDR2 SASEGT. The CDR3 is made up of 17 amino acids. The CDR3 bases are TGTGCCAGCAGTGAAGGATTACTAGCGGGAGCGTCAGATACGCAGTATTTT. Protein sequence: CASSEGLLAGASDTQYF.

V is TRBV6-5 and J is TRBJ1-4, with 7 bases matching TRBD1. Trimming at V came to 5 bases and at J to 4 bases, leaving 7 bases not matched to a gene. The germline V gene encodes CDR1 MNHEY and CDR2 SVGAGI. The CDR3 is 15 residues long. The CDR3, as DNA: TGTGCCAGCAGTAACCGGGACAGCAATAATGAAAAACTGTTTTTT. Encoded protein: CASSNRDSNNEKLFF.

This clone has only one observation. Within the sample, other DNA sequences also encode this same CDR3. The rearrangement uses TRBV6-5 and TRBJ2-7; 9 bases agree with TRBD1. This CDR3 has 14 amino acids. Germline V gives CDR1 MNHEY, CDR2 SVGAGI. The V segment lost 0 bases and the J segment 3 bases; nucleotides outside the gene matches: 0. CDR3 loop: CASSYSGQGYEQYF. CDR3 in DNA: TGTGCCAGCAGTTACTCGGGACAGGGCTACGAGCAGTACTTC.

V is TRBV5-1 and J is TRBJ2-3; perhaps TRBD1 as D (6 bases). Trimming cost V 4 bases and J 0 bases, with 12 bases left between them. This CDR3 comprises 15 residues. Germline values: CDR1 SGHRS, CDR2 YFSETQ. The CDR3 reads CASSPRTVSTDTQYF. Here the CDR3 DNA reads TGCGCCAGCAGCCCCCGGACAGTTAGCACAGATACGCAGTATTTT. The whole variable domain, remainder taken from reference TRBV5-1 and TRBJ2-3, is KAGVTQTPRYLIKTRGQQVTLSCSPISGHRSVSWYQQTPGQGLQFLFEYFSETQRNKGNFPGRFSGRQFSNSRSEMNVSTLELGDSALYLCASSPRTVSTDTQYFGPGTRLTVL.

The J gene is TRBJ1-6, the V gene TRBV6-5; D remains ambiguous. Germline assignment: CDR1 MNHEY and CDR2 SVGAGI. V was trimmed by 0 bases and J by 10 bases, leaving 13 bases between them. The CDR3 spans 15 residues. The CDR3 DNA reads as TGTGCCAGCAGTTACTCTCAGGCCGGAAGGTCACCCCTCCACTTT. Protein: CASSYSQAGRSPLHF.

CDR3 nucleotide sequence: TGTGCCAGCAGCCAAGACAGGGCGAACACCGGGGAGCTGTTTTTT. It is translated as CASSQDRANTGELFF. The chain is built from TRBV3-1 (or the pseudogene TRBV3-2) and TRBJ2-2; possibly TRBD1 for D (5 bases). CDR3 size: 15 residues. Trimming took 0 bases from V and 0 from J, leaving 5 bases between them. Per germline, CDR1 LGHDT and CDR2 YNNKEL (reference sequence).

The chain uses TRBV24-1 and TRBJ2-2, with D possibly TRBD1 on 5 matching bases. The CDR3 has 22 residues. The V gene's germline CDR1 is KGHDR and CDR2 SFDVKD. Trimming pared 9 bases from V and 0 bases from J, leaving 34 bases between. CDR3 nucleotide sequence: TGTGCCACCTATCTGTCCGACAGAGAGCAAATTCACCCCCTTACGAACACCGGGGAGCTGTTTTTT. Protein sequence: CATYLSDREQIHPLTNTGELFF.